A selection of T cell receptor beta chains follows, all from one sample in a study of regulatory T cells in long-lasting Graves disease. TCRdb redid the calling of the multiplex PCR reads with MiXCR, one entry per CDR3 protein. The sample lists about 620,000 distinct CDR3 sequences, around 17% occurring once. These data were also reused for a study on T cells in Graves' hyperthyroidism and ophthalmopathy.

Sequences were derived from peripheral blood mononuclear cells (PBMCs), sampled at new diagnosis, from a patient treated with antithyroid drugs. The source of these receptors is a woman aged 25 to 45 with Graves disease. The CDR3 runs from the conserved cysteine through the conserved F or W. Each record gives: clone size, J gene, V gene, D gene, CDR3 DNA, CDR3 protein. The D gene is left open where the match is weak. Rows give clone size only sometimes, using once, few, many, or a class for an expanded clone.

size: NA; J: TRBJ2-1; V: TRBV7-2; D: TRBD2; DNA: TGTGCCAGCAGCTTGCTAGCGGGAACCCTTACCTACAATGAGCAGTTCTTC; CDR3: CASSLLAGTLTYNEQFF
size: many; J: TRBJ2-7; V: TRBV4-1; D: TRBD1; DNA: TGCGCCAGCAGCCAGATAGACAGGGCCTACGAGCAGTACTTC; CDR3: CASSQIDRAYEQYF
size: few; J: TRBJ2-1; V: TRBV7-9; D: TRBD1; DNA: TGTGCCAGCAGCTCCAACCGGGACAGGGCCTACAATGAGCAGTTCTTC; CDR3: CASSSNRDRAYNEQFF
size: many; J: TRBJ1-1; V: TRBV20-1; D: NA; DNA: TGCAGTGCGCAACCACGGGTCACTGAAGCTTTCTTT; CDR3: CSAQPRVTEAFF
size: many; J: TRBJ2-1; V: TRBV2; D: NA; DNA: TGTGCCAGCAGTGAAGGGGGGGGGCCCTACAATGAGCAGTTCTTC; CDR3: CASSEGGGPYNEQFF
size: many; J: TRBJ1-2; V: TRBV6-1; D: NA; DNA: TGTGCCAGCAGTGATAAGGGTACACTTAACTATGGCTACACCTTC; CDR3: CASSDKGTLNYGYTF
size: many; J: TRBJ2-1; V: TRBV28; D: TRBD1; DNA: TGTGCCACCCTGGGACAGTTATCTTTCGATGAGCAGTTCTTC; CDR3: CATLGQLSFDEQFF
size: NA; J: TRBJ2-1; V: TRBV20-1; D: NA; DNA: TGCAGTGCCAGCTACGGGGGGCTCTCCTACAATGAGCAGTTCTTC; CDR3: CSASYGGLSYNEQFF
size: many; J: TRBJ2-7; V: TRBV6-1; D: TRBD1; DNA: TGTGCCAGCAGACCCTTCAGGGGGCCGGAGCAGTACTTC; CDR3: CASRPFRGPEQYF
size: few; J: TRBJ2-3; V: TRBV11-3; D: NA; DNA: TGTGCCAGCAGCTTTACGGGCTCACAGTATTTT; CDR3: CASSFTGSQYF
size: many; J: TRBJ2-5; V: TRBV12-3/TRBV12-4; D: NA; DNA: TGTGCCAGCAGTCCTAGCTCCGGGAAGACCCAGTACTTC; CDR3: CASSPSSGKTQYF
size: few; J: TRBJ1-2; V: TRBV5-1; D: TRBD1; DNA: TGCGCCAGCAGCTTGGATGGGACAGGGCACTATGGCTACACCTTC; CDR3: CASSLDGTGHYGYTF
size: many; J: TRBJ2-2; V: TRBV2; D: TRBD2; DNA: TGTGCCAGCAGGTTCTCTAGCGGCGGAAACGGGGAGCTGTTTTTT; CDR3: CASRFSSGGNGELFF
size: many; J: TRBJ2-1; V: TRBV7-3; D: TRBD2; DNA: TGTGCCAGCAGCTTAAGGGGGGGATCGGGTGAGCAGTTCTTC; CDR3: CASSLRGGSGEQFF
size: many; J: TRBJ2-5; V: TRBV29-1; D: TRBD2; DNA: TGCAGCGTTGCCAAGGCTAGCGGGAGTGAGGGGACCCAGTACTTC; CDR3: CSVAKASGSEGTQYF
size: many; J: TRBJ1-2; V: TRBV27; D: TRBD1; DNA: TGTGCCAGCAGCCGTTGGGGCAGGGGGATGGATGGCTACACCTTC; CDR3: CASSRWGRGMDGYTF
size: many; J: TRBJ2-7; V: TRBV12-3/TRBV12-4; D: NA; DNA: TGTGCCAGCAGTTTTGGGGGAATTGGGTACGAGCAGTACTTC; CDR3: CASSFGGIGYEQYF
size: many; J: TRBJ2-7; V: TRBV27; D: NA; DNA: TGTGCCAGCAGTTTCTCCAGGAGCTCCTACGAGCAGTACTTC; CDR3: CASSFSRSSYEQYF